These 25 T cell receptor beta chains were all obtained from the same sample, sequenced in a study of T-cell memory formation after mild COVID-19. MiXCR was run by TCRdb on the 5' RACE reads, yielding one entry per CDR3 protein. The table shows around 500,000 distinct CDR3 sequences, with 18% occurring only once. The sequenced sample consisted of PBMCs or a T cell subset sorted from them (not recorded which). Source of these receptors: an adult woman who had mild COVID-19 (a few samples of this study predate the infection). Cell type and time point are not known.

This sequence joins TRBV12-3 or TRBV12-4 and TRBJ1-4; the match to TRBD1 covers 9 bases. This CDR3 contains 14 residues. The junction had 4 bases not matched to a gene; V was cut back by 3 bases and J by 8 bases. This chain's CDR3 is CASSFRTGAEKLFF. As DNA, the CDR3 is TGTGCCAGCAGTTTCCGGACAGGGGCCGAAAAACTGTTTTTT.

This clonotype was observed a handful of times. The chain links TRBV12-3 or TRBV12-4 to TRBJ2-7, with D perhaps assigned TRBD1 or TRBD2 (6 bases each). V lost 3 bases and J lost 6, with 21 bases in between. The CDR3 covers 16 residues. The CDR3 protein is CASSLGSRFGGREQYF. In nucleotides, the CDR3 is TGTGCCAGCAGTTTGGGTTCGAGGTTTGGGGGGCGCGAGCAGTACTTC.

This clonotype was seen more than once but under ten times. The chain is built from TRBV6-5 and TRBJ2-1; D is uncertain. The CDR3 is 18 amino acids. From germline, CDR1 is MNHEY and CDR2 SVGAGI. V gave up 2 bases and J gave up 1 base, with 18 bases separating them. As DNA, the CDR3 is TGTGCCAGCAGTTACGTGTGGGGTAGGGCAGCATCCTACAATGAGCAGTTCTTC. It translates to CASSYVWGRAASYNEQFF.

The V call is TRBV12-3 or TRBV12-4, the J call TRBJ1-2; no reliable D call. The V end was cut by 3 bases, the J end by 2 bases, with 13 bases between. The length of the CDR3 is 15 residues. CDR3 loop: CASSFKPSSNYGYTF. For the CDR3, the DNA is TGTGCCAGCAGTTTTAAGCCCAGCTCCAACTATGGCTACACCTTC.

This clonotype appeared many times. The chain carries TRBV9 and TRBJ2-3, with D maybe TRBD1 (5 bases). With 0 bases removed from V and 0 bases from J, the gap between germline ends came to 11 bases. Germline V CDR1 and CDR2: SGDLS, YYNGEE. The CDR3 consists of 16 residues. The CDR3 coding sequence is TGTGCCAGCAGCGTAGGACACAGGACCAGCACAGATACGCAGTATTTT. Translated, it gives CASSVGHRTSTDTQYF.

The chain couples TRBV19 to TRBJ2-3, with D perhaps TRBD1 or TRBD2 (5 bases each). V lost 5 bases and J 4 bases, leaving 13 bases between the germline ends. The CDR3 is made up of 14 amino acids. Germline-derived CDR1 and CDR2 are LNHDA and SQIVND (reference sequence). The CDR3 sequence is CASSALEGADTQYF. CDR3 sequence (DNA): TGTGCCAGTAGTGCACTAGAAGGGGCAGATACGCAGTATTTT.

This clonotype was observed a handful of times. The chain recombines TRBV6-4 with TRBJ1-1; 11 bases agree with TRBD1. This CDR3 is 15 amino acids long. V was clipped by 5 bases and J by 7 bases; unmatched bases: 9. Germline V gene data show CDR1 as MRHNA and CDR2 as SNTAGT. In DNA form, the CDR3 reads TGTGCCAGCAGTCCCGGGACAGGGGGACTAAATGAAGCTTTCTTT. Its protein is CASSPGTGGLNEAFF.

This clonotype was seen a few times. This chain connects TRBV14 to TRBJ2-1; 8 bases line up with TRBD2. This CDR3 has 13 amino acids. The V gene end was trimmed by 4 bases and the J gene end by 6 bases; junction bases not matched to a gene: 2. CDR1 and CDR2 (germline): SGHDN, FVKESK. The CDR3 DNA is TGTGCCAGCAGCCGGGGACTAGTCAATGAGCAGTTCTTC. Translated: CASSRGLVNEQFF.

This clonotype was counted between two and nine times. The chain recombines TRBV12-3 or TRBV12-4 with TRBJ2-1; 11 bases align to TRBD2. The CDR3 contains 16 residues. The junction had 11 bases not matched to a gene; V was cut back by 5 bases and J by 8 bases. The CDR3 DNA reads TGTGCCAGCAGTGCCAGGGCTAGCGGGGGGTCACATGAGCAGTTCTTC. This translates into CASSARASGGSHEQFF.

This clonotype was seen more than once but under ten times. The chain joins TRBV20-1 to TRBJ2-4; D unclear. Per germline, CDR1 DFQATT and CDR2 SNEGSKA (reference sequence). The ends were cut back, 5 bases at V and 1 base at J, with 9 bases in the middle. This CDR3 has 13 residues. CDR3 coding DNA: TGCAGTGCTGCGATCGAGGCCAAAAACATTCAGTACTTC. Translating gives CSAAIEAKNIQYF.

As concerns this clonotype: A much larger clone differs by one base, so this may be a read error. CDR3 region: CALMLGTEMNTGELFF. CDR3 DNA: TGTGCCTTAATGTTAGGGACGGAGATGAACACCGGGGAGCTGTTTTTT. The chain couples TRBV30 to TRBJ2-2; D possibly matches TRBD1 or TRBD2 (5 bases each). The CDR3 runs to 16 residues. Per germline, CDR1 GTSNPN and CDR2 SVGIG (reference sequence). Trimming shortened V by 7 bases and J by 1 base, and 19 bases separated the two germline ends.

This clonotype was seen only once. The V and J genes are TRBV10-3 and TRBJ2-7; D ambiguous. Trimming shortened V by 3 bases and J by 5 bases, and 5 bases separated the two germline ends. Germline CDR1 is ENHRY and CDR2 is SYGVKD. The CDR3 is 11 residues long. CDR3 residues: CAISDQNEQYF. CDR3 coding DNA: TGTGCCATCAGTGATCAGAACGAGCAGTACTTC.

CDR3 residues: CATSVAYNEQFF. CDR3 bases: TGTGCCACCAGTGTGGCCTACAATGAGCAGTTCTTC. J is TRBJ2-1 and V is TRBV24-1, with D unresolved. The CDR3 sequence is 12 residues long. V lost 5 bases and J lost 2, with 3 bases in between. Germline V gene lookup returns CDR1 KGHDR and CDR2 SFDVKD.

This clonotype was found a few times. CDR3 DNA sequence: TGTGCCAGCAGGGTAGCGGGAGCGCAGTATTTT. It yields the protein CASRVAGAQYF. The chain recombines TRBV6-5 with TRBJ2-3, with TRBD2 matching 9 bases. The CDR3 has 11 residues. V shed 6 bases, J shed 10 bases, and the junction held 2 bases outside the gene matches. Looked up from germline, CDR1 is MNHEY and CDR2 is SVGAGI.

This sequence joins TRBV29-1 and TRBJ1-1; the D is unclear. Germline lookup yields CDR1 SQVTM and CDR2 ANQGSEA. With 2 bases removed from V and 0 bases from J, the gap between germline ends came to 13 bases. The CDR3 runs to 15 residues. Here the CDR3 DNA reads TGCAGCGTTGAATCCCGAAGAAAAATGAACACTGAAGCTTTCTTT. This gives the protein CSVESRRKMNTEAFF. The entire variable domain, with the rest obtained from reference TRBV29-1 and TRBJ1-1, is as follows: SAVISQKPSRDICQRGTSLTIQCQVDSQVTMMFWYRQQPGQSLTLIATANQGSEATYESGFVIDKFPISRPNLTFSTLTVSNMSPEDSSIYLCSVESRRKMNTEAFFGQGTRLTVV.

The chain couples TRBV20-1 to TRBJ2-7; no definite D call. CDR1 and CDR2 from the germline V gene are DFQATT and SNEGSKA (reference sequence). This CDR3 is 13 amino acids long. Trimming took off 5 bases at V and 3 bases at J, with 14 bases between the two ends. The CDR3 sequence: CSAPPELSYEQYF. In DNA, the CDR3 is TGCAGTGCTCCGCCAGAGCTGAGCTACGAGCAGTACTTC.

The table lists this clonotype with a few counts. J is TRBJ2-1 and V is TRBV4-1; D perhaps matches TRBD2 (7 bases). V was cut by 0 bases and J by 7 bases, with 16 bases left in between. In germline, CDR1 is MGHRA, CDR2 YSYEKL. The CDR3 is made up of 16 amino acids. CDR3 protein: CASSQEGGALDNEQFF. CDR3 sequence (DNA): TGCGCCAGCAGCCAAGAAGGGGGGGCGTTGGATAATGAGCAGTTCTTC.

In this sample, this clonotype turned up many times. The chain's CDR3 is CASSKTTGTGRYGYTF. The CDR3 region has the DNA TGTGCCAGCAGTAAGACAACCGGGACAGGTCGATATGGCTACACCTTC. J is TRBJ1-2 and V is TRBV12-3 or TRBV12-4, with 8 bases lining up with TRBD1. V lost 5 bases, J lost 5 bases, and 13 bases stayed unmatched. The CDR3 length is 16 residues.

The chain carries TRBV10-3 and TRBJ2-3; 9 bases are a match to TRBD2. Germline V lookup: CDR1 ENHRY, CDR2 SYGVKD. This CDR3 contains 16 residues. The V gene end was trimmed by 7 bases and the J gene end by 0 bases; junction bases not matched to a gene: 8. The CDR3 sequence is CAIKEREDSSTDTQYF. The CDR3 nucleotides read TGTGCCATCAAGGAGCGGGAGGACTCTAGCACAGATACGCAGTATTTT.

DNA for the CDR3: TGTGCCAGCAAACGACAGGGGGCGGGCTACAATGAGCAGTTCTTC. Protein: CASKRQGAGYNEQFF. The chain couples TRBV12-3 or TRBV12-4 to TRBJ2-1; 10 nucleotides match TRBD1. The CDR3 has 15 residues. The V and J ends lost 7 bases and 3 bases, in that order; junction bases with no gene match: 6.

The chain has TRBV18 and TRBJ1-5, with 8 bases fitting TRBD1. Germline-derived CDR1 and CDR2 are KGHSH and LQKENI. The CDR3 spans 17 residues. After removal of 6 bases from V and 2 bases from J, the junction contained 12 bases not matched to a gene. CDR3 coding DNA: TGTGCCAGCTCGCGGGGAGCAGGGGGCTCGGGCAATCAGCCCCAGCATTTT. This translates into CASSRGAGGSGNQPQHF.

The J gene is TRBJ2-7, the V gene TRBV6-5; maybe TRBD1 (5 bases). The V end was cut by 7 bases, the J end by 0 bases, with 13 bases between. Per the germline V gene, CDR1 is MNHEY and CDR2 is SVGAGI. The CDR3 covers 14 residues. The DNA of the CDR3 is TGTGCCAGCATGGGGCGGCAGAGCTCCTACGAGCAGTACTTC. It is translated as CASMGRQSSYEQYF.

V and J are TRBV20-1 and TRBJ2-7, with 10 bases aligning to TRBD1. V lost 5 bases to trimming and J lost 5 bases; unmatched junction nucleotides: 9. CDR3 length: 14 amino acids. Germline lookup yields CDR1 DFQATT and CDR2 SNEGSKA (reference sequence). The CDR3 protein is CSARTGTGADEQYF. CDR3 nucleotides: TGCAGTGCTCGAACCGGGACAGGGGCCGACGAGCAGTACTTC.

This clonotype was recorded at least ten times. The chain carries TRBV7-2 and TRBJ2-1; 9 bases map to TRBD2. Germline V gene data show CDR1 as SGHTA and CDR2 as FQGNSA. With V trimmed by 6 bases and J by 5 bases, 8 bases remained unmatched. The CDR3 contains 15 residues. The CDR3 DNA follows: TGTGCCAGCAGGTTTAGCGGGGGACTTGACAATGAGCAGTTCTTC. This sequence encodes CASRFSGGLDNEQFF.

CDR3 DNA sequence: TGTGCCTGGAGTGTAGGAGGAAGACAGGGAAGGGAGCTGTTTTTT. This codes for CAWSVGGRQGRELFF. This rearrangement joins TRBV30 to TRBJ2-2, with 7 bases lining up with TRBD1. CDR1 is GTSNPN, CDR2 SVGIG, per germline (reference sequence). This CDR3 comprises 15 residues. Unmatched junction bases numbered 10, after V lost 0 bases and J lost 9 bases.